The 30 T cell receptor beta chains below all came from one sample that was sequenced in a study of T cell changes during pregnancy in multiple sclerosis. Profiled with immunoSEQ multiplex PCR; TCRdb holds only in-frame clones, not every one. The data contain 95,000 to 100,000 clones, about 91% of them singletons. Sequenced material: peripheral blood, taken after pregnancy. All receptors derive from a female donor in good health, enrolled as a control in a pregnancy study.

The chain links TRBV19 to TRBJ2-7; the D gene is possibly TRBD1 (5 bases). V shed 3 bases and J shed 0 bases, with 18 bases lying between them. The CDR3 is made up of 17 amino acids. Germline values: CDR1 LNHDA, CDR2 SQIVND (reference sequence). As DNA, the CDR3 is TGTGCCAGTAGTATCGCGGACACCAACCTGGGCTCCTACGAGCAGTACTTC. Its translation is CASSIADTNLGSYEQYF.

This sequence joins TRBV9 and TRBJ1-2, with a tentative D call TRBD1 (5 bases). Trimming shortened V by 0 bases and J by 4 bases, and 10 bases separated the two germline ends. Germline-derived CDR1 and CDR2 are SGDLS and YYNGEE. The CDR3 covers 14 residues. CDR3 region: CASSVEDSFYGYTF. The CDR3 DNA is TGTGCCAGCAGCGTAGAAGACAGCTTCTATGGCTACACCTTC.

The DNA for the CDR3 is TGTGCCAGCAGCTCGACCCTAGGGGGTTACACAGATACGCAGTATTTT. Its translation is CASSSTLGGYTDTQYF. This chain connects TRBV5-4 to TRBJ2-3, with a possible D match to TRBD1 (6 bases). The CDR3 is 16 amino acids. CDR1 and CDR2 (germline): SGHNT, YYREEE (reference sequence). V was trimmed by 3 bases and J by 2 bases, leaving 16 bases between them. The complete variable domain, with remaining parts taken from reference TRBV5-4 and TRBJ2-3, reads ETGVTQSPTHLIKTRGQQVTLRCSSQSGHNTVSWYQQALGQGPQFIFQYYREEENGRGNFPPRFSGLQFPNYSSELNVNALELDDSALYLCASSSTLGGYTDTQYFGPGTRLTVL.

This sequence joins TRBV11-2 and TRBJ1-4; D call uncertain. The CDR3 runs 14 residues. CDR1 SGHAT and CDR2 FQNNGV come from the germline V gene. V shed 1 base and J shed 8 bases, with 11 bases lying between them. The CDR3: CASSLGQAREKLFF. The CDR3 DNA follows: TGTGCCAGCAGCTTAGGGCAGGCCCGGGAAAAACTGTTTTTT. Supplemented by reference TRBV11-2 and TRBJ1-4, the full variable domain reads EAGVAQSPRYKIIEKRQSVAFWCNPISGHATLYWYQQILGQGPKLLIQFQNNGVVDDSQLPKDRFSAERLKGVDSTLKIQPAKLEDSAVYLCASSLGQAREKLFFGSGTQLSVL.

V usage is TRBV19 and J usage is TRBJ2-3, with D hard to call. Germline loops: CDR1 LNHDA, CDR2 SQIVND (reference sequence). V lost 0 bases and J 4 bases, leaving 11 bases between the germline ends. This CDR3 has 15 residues. CDR3 coding DNA: TGTGCCAGTAGTATAGATATCGAGCTTCCAGATACGCAGTATTTT. The encoded protein is CASSIDIELPDTQYF.

The genes are TRBV6-6 and TRBJ1-3; D not certain. The CDR3 extends over 13 amino acids. Germline V lookup: CDR1 MNHNY, CDR2 SVGAGI (reference sequence). The V end was cut by 7 bases, the J end by 5 bases, with 12 bases between. The CDR3 DNA sequence: TGTGCCAGCACTCCACGGTCTAGAAACACCATATATTTT. Protein sequence: CASTPRSRNTIYF.

The chain joins TRBV4-2 to TRBJ2-7; possible D gene TRBD2, 5 bases. Trimming shortened V by 1 base and J by 7 bases, and 11 bases separated the two germline ends. Germline assignment: CDR1 LGHNA and CDR2 YNFKEQ. The CDR3 runs to 13 residues. CDR3 sequence: CASSQGAGLEQYF. CDR3 DNA: TGTGCCAGCAGCCAAGGGGCGGGTCTTGAGCAGTACTTC.

The V gene is TRBV12-5, the J gene TRBJ2-7, with TRBD1 as a possible D gene (6 bases). V lost 1 base to trimming and J lost 3 bases, with 19 bases between them. This CDR3 region has 17 residues. The germline V gene has CDR1 LGHNT and CDR2 FRNRAP. For the CDR3, the DNA is TGTGCTAGTGGTTTGGCCTCTTGGGGTGGGGGCTACTACGAGCAGTACTTC. This translates into CASGLASWGGGYYEQYF. Combining the CDR3 with reference TRBV12-5 and TRBJ2-7 gives the whole variable domain DARVTQTPRHKVTEMGQEVTMRCQPILGHNTVFWYRQTMMQGLELLAYFRNRAPLDDSGMPKDRFSAEMPDATLATLKIQPSEPRDSAVYFCASGLASWGGGYYEQYFGPGTRLTVT.

The chain couples TRBV14 to TRBJ2-7; TRBD1 might be the D (6 bases). Germline V gene lookup returns CDR1 SGHDN and CDR2 FVKESK. V was pared by 4 bases and J by 3 bases, with 10 bases between. There are 13 residues in the CDR3. Here the CDR3 DNA reads TGTGCCAGCAGCCCCCCGACAGGCTACGAGCAGTACTTC. Amino acid sequence: CASSPPTGYEQYF. The full variable domain, with the rest looked up from reference TRBV14 and TRBJ2-7, is EAGVTQFPSHSVIEKGQTVTLRCDPISGHDNLYWYRRVMGKEIKFLLHFVKESKQDESGMPNNRFLAERTGGTYSTLKVQPAELEDSGVYFCASSPPTGYEQYFGPGTRLTVT.

V gene TRBV27 combines with J gene TRBJ1-1, with D possibly being TRBD1 (5 bases). In germline, CDR1 is MNHEY, CDR2 SMNVEV (reference sequence). CDR3 length: 15 amino acids. V lost 8 bases to trimming and J lost 0 bases, with 16 bases between them. The CDR3: CASVLSRGMNTEAFF. The CDR3 region has the DNA TGTGCCAGCGTTCTCTCCCGGGGGATGAACACTGAAGCTTTCTTT.

The V gene is TRBV5-4, the J gene TRBJ1-2; D unclear. CDR3 length equals 12 residues. The V gene's germline CDR1 is SGHNT and CDR2 YYREEE (reference sequence). V dropped 1 base and J dropped 7 bases, with 8 bases sitting between them. The CDR3, as DNA: TGTGCCAGCAGCTTGAACAGTCCTGGCTACACCTTC. Encoded protein: CASSLNSPGYTF.

The DNA for the CDR3 is TGCGCCAGCAGCCGAATTGGGACTAGCGCAGTCTACGAGCAGTACTTC. Translated: CASSRIGTSAVYEQYF. The V gene is TRBV5-1, the J gene TRBJ2-7; 10 bases fit TRBD2. The V gene's germline CDR1 is SGHRS and CDR2 YFSETQ. With 4 bases clipped from V and 3 bases from J, the junction kept 10 bases outside the gene matches. The CDR3 is 16 residues long.

This clone has just a few counts. The chain joins TRBV30 to TRBJ1-1; 7 bases are a match to TRBD1. The length of the CDR3 is 15 residues. Germline V gives CDR1 GTSNPN, CDR2 SVGIG (reference sequence). V lost 4 bases to trimming and J lost 0 bases; unmatched junction nucleotides: 8. The CDR3 sequence: CAWIEGQNMNTEAFF. For the CDR3, the DNA is TGTGCCTGGATTGAGGGACAGAACATGAACACTGAAGCTTTCTTT.

The chain recombines TRBV10-2 with TRBJ2-7; a weak D match, TRBD2 (7 bases). Germline values: CDR1 WSHSY, CDR2 SAAADI. Trimming took 6 bases from V and 4 from J, leaving 10 bases between them. The CDR3 covers 12 residues. The CDR3 DNA sequence: TGCGCCAGCAGCGAGGGGGGGTACGAGCAGTACTTC. This encodes CASSEGGYEQYF.

The chain recombines TRBV15 with TRBJ1-3, with TRBD1 matching 8 bases. Trimming at V came to 3 bases and at J to 3 bases, leaving 4 bases not matched to a gene. The CDR3 is 15 residues long. Germline CDR1 and CDR2: LNHNV and YYDKDF (reference sequence). CDR3 amino acids: CATSSTGGFGNTIYF. The CDR3 DNA is TGTGCCACCAGCAGTACAGGGGGATTTGGAAACACCATATATTTT.

The chain combines TRBV7-9 with TRBJ2-7, with 8 bases fitting TRBD1. V trimming: 4 bases; J trimming: 3 bases; junction bases outside the gene matches: 5. Looked up from germline, CDR1 is SEHNR and CDR2 is FQNEAQ (reference sequence). The CDR3 extends over 14 amino acids. The CDR3 bases are TGTGCCAGCAGCTCTCGGGACAGGAACTACGAGCAGTACTTC. It encodes CASSSRDRNYEQYF.

The rearrangement links TRBV27 to TRBJ1-4; 8 positions agree with TRBD1. Germline V gives CDR1 MNHEY, CDR2 SMNVEV (reference sequence). CDR3 length equals 19 residues. The ends lost 0 bases at V and 8 bases at J; junction bases unmatched: 17. The CDR3 nucleotides are TGTGCCAGCAGTTTATCCTTCGGGGACAGGTCAAAGTCGGGGGAAAAACTGTTTTTT. Translated, it gives CASSLSFGDRSKSGEKLFF.

This clone is a singleton in its sample. The chain employs TRBV19 and TRBJ1-2; no definite D call. Deletions cut 2 bases from V and 3 bases from J, with 13 bases between. Per the germline V gene, CDR1 is LNHDA and CDR2 is SQIVND (reference sequence). The CDR3 is 15 amino acids. The CDR3 loop reads CASSINSGFDYGYTF. In DNA, the CDR3 is TGTGCCAGTAGTATAAATTCGGGGTTCGACTATGGCTACACCTTC.

The gene calls are TRBV28 and TRBJ2-7, with D hard to call. Between the trimmed V and J ends, which lost 3 bases and 3 bases, there was a span of 24 bases. Germline values: CDR1 MDHEN, CDR2 SYDVKM. CDR3 size: 18 residues. CDR3 in amino acids: CASSLTLVISGSSYEQYF. For the CDR3, the DNA is TGTGCCAGCAGTTTGACTTTAGTAATATCGGGTAGTAGCTACGAGCAGTACTTC.

The V call is TRBV7-2, the J call TRBJ2-5; D gene ambiguous. The CDR3 contains 14 residues. V shed 2 bases and J shed 4 bases, with 11 bases lying between them. CDR1 is SGHTA, CDR2 FQGNSA, per germline. CDR3 in DNA: TGTGCCAGCAGCTTATCTCCCTATGGAGAGACCCAGTACTTC. Protein sequence: CASSLSPYGETQYF.

The V call is TRBV19, the J call TRBJ2-7, with a possible D match to TRBD2 (5 bases). V was shortened by 6 bases and J by 4 bases, with 13 bases between the two germline ends. The CDR3 covers 13 residues. Germline-derived CDR1 and CDR2 are LNHDA and SQIVND (reference sequence). CDR3 sequence: CASRSSDRYEQYF. The CDR3 DNA reads TGTGCCAGTAGGAGTAGCGATCGGTACGAGCAGTACTTC.

This clone was seen a few times. J is TRBJ1-1 and V is TRBV6-1; D may be TRBD1 (6 bases). Trimming removed 4 bases at V and 10 bases at J, with 13 bases between. Per the germline V gene, CDR1 is MNHNS and CDR2 is SASEGT. The CDR3 runs to 12 residues. CDR3 coding DNA: TGTGCCAGCAGTGCCACCCCGACAGGAGCTTTCTTT. Residues: CASSATPTGAFF.

The chain employs TRBV10-1 and TRBJ2-3; TRBD2 matches at 11 bases. CDR1 is WNHNN and CDR2 is SYGVQD in the germline V gene (reference sequence). This CDR3 comprises 16 residues. The V segment lost 7 bases and the J segment 5 bases; nucleotides outside the gene matches: 11. Written as DNA, the CDR3 is TGCGCCAGCAAGGGTTCGGCTAGCGGGGGGAGAGATACGCAGTATTTT. Translation: CASKGSASGGRDTQYF.

The chain is built from TRBV7-9 and TRBJ1-5, with D possibly being TRBD1 (5 bases). The CDR3 has 14 residues. Germline CDR1 is SEHNR and CDR2 is FQNEAQ (reference sequence). V was cut by 5 bases and J by 3 bases, with 11 bases left in between. The CDR3: CASSGGGYNQPQHF. CDR3 in DNA: TGTGCCAGCAGCGGGGGGGGATACAATCAGCCCCAGCATTTT.

The CDR3 loop is CAISESERSSYEQYF. CDR3 nucleotides: TGTGCCATCAGTGAGTCAGAGCGGAGCTCCTACGAGCAGTACTTC. The V call is TRBV10-3, the J call TRBJ2-7, with D maybe TRBD2 (5 bases). This CDR3 has 15 amino acids. Per germline, CDR1 ENHRY and CDR2 SYGVKD. Trimming left V 0 bases short and J 0 bases short, with 9 bases between.

The chain carries TRBV6-1 and TRBJ1-5, with no clear D. The V gene's germline CDR1 is MNHNS and CDR2 SASEGT. V lost 6 bases and J 1 base, leaving 10 bases between the germline ends. The CDR3 loop spans 14 amino acids. The CDR3 region is CASRDTFSNQPQHF. The CDR3, as DNA: TGTGCCAGCAGAGACACCTTCAGCAATCAGCCCCAGCATTTT.

Turning to this clone: A junction end diverges from the germline sequence, so it may reflect a read error. The rearrangement links TRBV7-7 to TRBJ1-4; 8 nucleotides match TRBD1. This CDR3 is 14 amino acids long. Germline V gene lookup returns CDR1 SSHAT and CDR2 FNYEAQ (reference sequence). Here the CDR3 reads CASSVGQGSEKLFF. CDR3 DNA sequence: TGTGCTAGCAGCGTCGGACAGGGAAGTGAAAAACTGTTTTTT.

The chain uses TRBV11-3 and TRBJ2-3; D unclear. The CDR3 sequence is 13 residues long. V lost 3 bases and J lost 3, with 7 bases in between. In germline, CDR1 is SGHNT, CDR2 YENEEA. DNA for the CDR3: TGTGCCAGCAGCTTGACCGGGACAGATACGCAGTATTTT. As protein: CASSLTGTDTQYF.

The V gene is TRBV30, the J gene TRBJ1-4; weak D call: TRBD1 (5 bases). Germline V gene sequence: CDR1 GTSNPN, CDR2 SVGIG (reference sequence). Trimming left V 4 bases short and J 7 bases short, with 13 bases between. The CDR3 is 13 amino acids. The DNA of the CDR3 is TGTGCCTGGACCCCAGGGTCCCTTGAAAAACTGTTTTTT. Translating gives CAWTPGSLEKLFF.

This chain uses TRBV9 with TRBJ1-2; D remains ambiguous. The CDR3 sequence is 13 residues long. V was pared by 0 bases and J by 4 bases, with 7 bases between. Germline V gene data show CDR1 as SGDLS and CDR2 as YYNGEE. CDR3 sequence (DNA): TGTGCCAGCAGCGTAGTTTTCGGCTATGGCTACACCTTC. Translating it yields CASSVVFGYGYTF.